These T cell receptor beta chains were read from a single sample in a study of blood T cell repertoires in COVID-19. Only in-frame clones appear in the TCRdb table, and some are missing; sequencing was by immunoSEQ multiplex PCR. The sample holds 120,000 to 150,000 clones, around 84% seen once. Sequenced sample: peripheral blood. The source of these receptors is a woman between 50 and 59 years old in a cohort sampled during active or convalescent COVID-19. CDR3s include the opening cysteine and the closing phenylalanine or tryptophan. D genes are given only for firm matches. Rows give clone size only sometimes, using once, few, many, or a class for an expanded clone.

NA,TRBJ2-1,NA,13,TRBV4-3,TGCGCCAGCAGCCAAATCAGCTACAATGAGCAGTTCTTC,CASSQISYNEQFF
TRBD2,TRBJ2-1,NA,13,TRBV12-3/TRBV12-4,TGTGCCAGCAGGGGACTAGCCCACAATGAGCAGTTCTTC,CASRGLAHNEQFF
NA,TRBJ1-1,NA,16,TRBV6-6,TGTGCCAGCAGTCCCCGGGGTGGGACACTGAACACTGAAGCTTTCTTT,CASSPRGGTLNTEAFF
NA,TRBJ1-1,NA,13,TRBV19,TGTGCCAGTAGTATAGCCGGGGTCGGGGAAGCTTTCTTT,CASSIAGVGEAFF
TRBD1,TRBJ1-2,NA,15,TRBV9,TGTGCCAGCAGCGCCCGAGGGACAGGGGTGGATGGCTACACCTTC,CASSARGTGVDGYTF
TRBD1,TRBJ1-5,once,15,TRBV7-2,TGTGCCAGCAGCCAGGGACAGGGCCCCGGGCAGCCCCAGCATTTT,CASSQGQGPGQPQHF
NA,TRBJ1-2,NA,13,TRBV7-9,TGTGCCAGCAGCCCGGACAGATCCGGTGGCTACACCTTC,CASSPDRSGGYTF
TRBD2,TRBJ2-1,NA,16,TRBV11-1,TGTGCCAGCAGCTTAGCGACTGGGGGACTAGCGGTTAGTAGGTTCTTC,CASSLATGGLAVSRFF
NA,TRBJ1-6,NA,14,TRBV7-9,TGTGCCAGCAGCGCAAAGGACTGGGGTTCACCCCTCCACTTT,CASSAKDWGSPLHF
NA,TRBJ1-1,NA,13,TRBV5-8,TGTGCCAGCAGCTTGGCAGGGTCCACTGAAGCTTTCTTT,CASSLAGSTEAFF
NA,TRBJ1-4,NA,14,TRBV25-1,TGTGCCAGCAGTGGTAAGAAGAGTAATGAAAAACTGTTTTTT,CASSGKKSNEKLFF
NA,TRBJ1-4,NA,11,TRBV20-1,TGCAGTGCACGGCAGGGGGAAAAACTGTTTTTT,CSARQGEKLFF
TRBD1,TRBJ1-2,NA,16,TRBV7-8,TGTGCCAGCAGCCGAGAATTCGACAGGGCTCACGGTGGCTACACCTTC,CASSREFDRAHGGYTF
NA,TRBJ2-7,NA,12,TRBV7-2,TGTGCCAGCAGTTTTCAATCCTACGAGCAGTACTTC,CASSFQSYEQYF
TRBD1,TRBJ1-3,NA,17,TRBV10-1,TGCGCCAGCGCACCGGACAGGGATTCCTTCTCTGGAAACACCATATATTTT,CASAPDRDSFSGNTIYF
TRBD1,TRBJ2-3,NA,16,TRBV7-8,TGTGCCAGCAGCCCATTTGGCAGGGGGACAACAGATACGCAGTATTTT,CASSPFGRGTTDTQYF
TRBD2,TRBJ2-5,NA,14,TRBV7-2,TGTGCCAGCAGCTCAATAGCGGGTCGGGAGACCCAGTACTTC,CASSSIAGRETQYF
NA,TRBJ2-1,few,14,TRBV10-3,TGTGCCATCAGTGACGGAGGAGTAAGGGTTGAGCAGTTCTTC,CAISDGGVRVEQFF
NA,TRBJ2-5,NA,13,TRBV18,TGTGCCAGCTCCCTCGGACAGAAAGAGACCCAGTACTTC,CASSLGQKETQYF
NA,TRBJ1-1,NA,14,TRBV7-8,TGTGCCAGCACCACAACGGTCGGGGGCACTGAAGCTTTCTTT,CASTTTVGGTEAFF
NA,TRBJ1-6,NA,13,TRBV19,TGTGCCAGTAGTTCTACCTATAATTCACCCCTCCACTTT,CASSSTYNSPLHF
NA,TRBJ2-1,NA,14,TRBV5-5,TGTGCCAGCAGCTTGGACGGGGTGGTGGGTGAGCAGTTCTTC,CASSLDGVVGEQFF
NA,TRBJ2-1,NA,15,TRBV6-5,TGTGCCAGCCGCGTTGAGAGCGGCCACTACAATGAGCAGTTCTTC,CASRVESGHYNEQFF
TRBD1,TRBJ1-2,NA,12,TRBV12-3/TRBV12-4,TGTGCCAGCAGTTGGACAGGGGCTGGCTACACCTTC,CASSWTGAGYTF
TRBD1,TRBJ2-1,NA,14,TRBV18,TGTGCCAGCTCGGGACAGGGGGTAGGGAATGAGCAGTTCTTC,CASSGQGVGNEQFF
TRBD2,TRBJ2-3,NA,16,TRBV11-2,TGTGCCAGCAGCTTAGGTCGGGGGGGGATCACAGATACGCAGTATTTT,CASSLGRGGITDTQYF
NA,TRBJ1-1,NA,16,TRBV6-5,TGTGCCAGCAGTTACTCCATAATACACCAGAACACTGAAGCTTTCTTT,CASSYSIIHQNTEAFF
NA,TRBJ2-7,NA,15,TRBV7-5,TGTGCCAGAAGCTCGACGGAGATGTTCATCTACGAGCAGTACTTC,CARSSTEMFIYEQYF
NA,TRBJ2-1,once,14,TRBV5-1,TGCGCCAGCAGCTTGGGACAGAGCAATGACGAGCAGTTCTTC,CASSLGQSNDEQFF
TRBD1,TRBJ1-1,once,15,TRBV19,TGTGCCAGTAGTATCCGGACAGGCCTGAACACTGAAGCTTTCTTT,CASSIRTGLNTEAFF
NA,TRBJ1-5,NA,14,TRBV23-1,TGCGCCAGCAGCCCAACGGTTAGAAATCAGCCCCAGCATTTT,CASSPTVRNQPQHF
NA,TRBJ1-5,NA,17,TRBV10-2,TGCGCCAGCAGTGAAGGGAGCTGGCCAGGGGTAGCTCAGCCCCAGCATTTT,CASSEGSWPGVAQPQHF
NA,TRBJ1-1,NA,14,TRBV7-8,TGTGCCAGCAGCACGGGACATCAGAACACTGAAGCTTTCTTT,CASSTGHQNTEAFF
NA,TRBJ1-2,NA,12,TRBV5-1,TGCGCCAGCAGCTCTACAGGTTATGGCTACACCTTC,CASSSTGYGYTF
NA,TRBJ2-1,few,14,TRBV5-5,TGTGCCAGCAGCTCTGGGAGCTCCTACAATGAGCAGTTCTTC,CASSSGSSYNEQFF
NA,TRBJ1-2,NA,12,TRBV6-5,TGTGCCAGCAGGCGTAACGAGGATGGCTACACCTTC,CASRRNEDGYTF
NA,TRBJ2-7,NA,14,TRBV4-1,TGCGCCAGCAGCCAAGTTGGAGGGGCCTACGAGCAGTACTTC,CASSQVGGAYEQYF
NA,TRBJ2-3,NA,15,TRBV7-3,TGTGCCAGCAGCTTAGGAGGTCGGGCCACAGATACGCAGTATTTT,CASSLGGRATDTQYF
TRBD1,TRBJ1-3,NA,17,TRBV4-1,TGCGCCAGCAGCCAAGGAAAAGGGGGCGCAAATGGAAACACCATATATTTT,CASSQGKGGANGNTIYF
TRBD2,TRBJ2-1,NA,19,TRBV2,TGTGCCAGCAGCCGCGCTCCGGGACTAGCGGGGCAGCTATACAATGAGCAGTTCTTC,CASSRAPGLAGQLYNEQFF
NA,TRBJ1-5,few,16,TRBV19,TGTGCCAGTAGTCCGCCCCGGAGGAACAGCAATCAGCCCCAGCATTTT,CASSPPRRNSNQPQHF
TRBD1,TRBJ1-4,NA,16,TRBV7-9,TGTGCCAGCAGCCCCCGCGGACAGGGTGGTGCTGAAAAACTGTTTTTT,CASSPRGQGGAEKLFF
TRBD1,TRBJ2-5,NA,14,TRBV7-2,TGTGCCAGCAGGAGAGACAGGGGTCAAGAGACCCAGTACTTC,CASRRDRGQETQYF
NA,TRBJ1-6,few,15,TRBV3-1/TRBV3-2,TGTGCCAGCAGCCCCTTAGACAGGTCGGATTCACCCCTCCACTTT,CASSPLDRSDSPLHF
TRBD1,TRBJ1-3,NA,15,TRBV6-6,TGTGCCAGCAGAGACCAGACAGGGGCTGGAAACACCATATATTTT,CASRDQTGAGNTIYF
TRBD1,TRBJ2-4,NA,16,TRBV19,TGTGCCAGTAGTATAGGCCTCGGACAGGGTGAGGGCATTCAGTACTTC,CASSIGLGQGEGIQYF
NA,TRBJ1-2,NA,13,TRBV19,TGTGCCAGTAGTACGCTCCCCCCTAGAATGGGCACCTTC,CASSTLPPRMGTF
NA,TRBJ2-3,NA,15,TRBV25-1,TGTGCCAGCAGCGGGTTCGAATCGGTTACAGATACGCAGTATTTT,CASSGFESVTDTQYF
NA,TRBJ1-1,NA,13,TRBV11-2,TGTGCCAGCAGCTTAGACCCACTTGGTGAAGCTTTCTTT,CASSLDPLGEAFF
TRBD2,TRBJ2-1,NA,13,TRBV10-3,TGTGCCATCCCCCCCAGCGGGGGGGGAGAGCAGTTCTTC,CAIPPSGGGEQFF
NA,TRBJ1-3,once,14,TRBV5-1,TGCGCCAGCAGCTTGGGGGGAGCTGGAAACACCATATATTTT,CASSLGGAGNTIYF
TRBD2,TRBJ2-5,NA,15,TRBV4-1,TGCGCCAGCAGACAACTAGCGGGGGGGCAAGAGACCCAGTACTTC,CASRQLAGGQETQYF
NA,TRBJ2-3,few,15,TRBV30,TGTGCCTGGAGTGTAAATGGCAGGAGCACAGATACGCAGTATTTT,CAWSVNGRSTDTQYF
NA,TRBJ1-1,few,13,TRBV11-2,TGTGCCAGCAGCGTAAGGGGGAACACTGAAGCTTTCTTT,CASSVRGNTEAFF
TRBD1,TRBJ2-2,NA,18,TRBV12-5,TGTGCTAGTGGTTTGTCCGACGGGACAGGGGGCTACACCGGGGAGCTGTTTTTT,CASGLSDGTGGYTGELFF